The next 14 T cell receptor beta chains were all read from a single sample in a study of blood T cell repertoires in COVID-19 (dated by TCRdb to the early 2020s). Libraries were built with the immunoSEQ multiplex PCR assay. TCRdb took this table from immuneACCESS and kept in-frame rearrangements with V and J called. Such tables lack part of the clones; where checked against another copy, unresolved V genes explain under half of the gap, and the rest is unexplained. The sample table contains roughly 380,000 clones; only one count was recorded for about four fifths of them. Over 0.95% of the sample comes from the top ten. Material: peripheral blood. Every receptor here comes from a human donor with acute or convalescent COVID-19. The donor label of this sample is uncertain.

J is TRBJ1-5 and V is TRBV6-5, with 7 bases aligning to TRBD1. The length of the CDR3 is 15 residues. Germline lookup yields CDR1 MNHEY and CDR2 SVGAGI. V lost 6 bases to trimming and J lost 2 bases; unmatched junction nucleotides: 7. The CDR3 bases are TGTGCCAGCAGCTTGACAGGGCTGGGCAATCAGCCCCAGCATTTT. Translating gives CASSLTGLGNQPQHF.

The chain is built from TRBV11-2 and TRBJ2-2; TRBD2 agrees at 9 bases. Germline V gene lookup returns CDR1 SGHAT and CDR2 FQNNGV. CDR3 length: 17 residues. Trimming at V came to 1 base and at J to 3 bases, leaving 6 bases not matched to a gene. The CDR3 protein is CASSLGGGRADTGELFF. The CDR3 nucleotides read TGTGCCAGCAGCTTAGGAGGCGGGAGGGCCGACACCGGGGAGCTGTTTTTT.

The genes are TRBV24-1 and TRBJ1-1, with D perhaps matching TRBD1 (5 bases). Germline V gene lookup returns CDR1 KGHDR and CDR2 SFDVKD. This CDR3 comprises 13 residues. Trimming removed 7 bases at V and 1 base at J, with 9 bases between. CDR3 nucleotides: TGTGCCACCAGCTATGGGGCGAACACTGAAGCTTTCTTT. It is translated as CATSYGANTEAFF.

The rearrangement links TRBV7-9 to TRBJ2-7; TRBD2 might be the D (6 bases). The CDR3 sequence is 14 residues long. V was shortened by 4 bases and J by 2 bases, with 12 bases between the two germline ends. Germline CDR1 reads SEHNR; CDR2 reads FQNEAQ (reference sequence). CDR3: CASSWGGTTYEQYF. CDR3 nucleotide sequence: TGTGCCAGCAGCTGGGGCGGGACGACCTACGAGCAGTACTTC. The variable domain in full, with the rest retrieved from reference TRBV7-9 and TRBJ2-7, is DTGVSQNPRHKITKRGQNVTFRCDPISEHNRLYWYRQTLGQGPEFLTYFQNEAQLEKSRLLSDRFSAERPKGSFSTLEIQRTEQGDSAMYLCASSWGGTTYEQYFGPGTRLTVT.

The V gene is TRBV5-6, the J gene TRBJ2-1, with D tentatively TRBD2 (6 bases). Germline V gene data show CDR1 as SGHDT and CDR2 as YYEEEE. V dropped 2 bases and J dropped 6 bases, with 12 bases sitting between them. The CDR3 runs to 14 residues. In DNA, the CDR3 is TGTGCCAGCAGCTTCTTCGCGGGGAGCAATGAGCAGTTCTTC. It specifies CASSFFAGSNEQFF. Using reference TRBV5-6 and TRBJ2-1 for the parts outside the CDR3, the full variable domain is DAGVTQSPTHLIKTRGQQVTLRCSPKSGHDTVSWYQQALGQGPQFIFQYYEEEERQRGNFPDRFSGHQFPNYSSELNVNALLLGDSALYLCASSFFAGSNEQFFGPGTRLTVL.

The chain combines TRBV27 with TRBJ1-6, with 9 nucleotides matching TRBD1. Germline CDR1 reads MNHEY; CDR2 reads SMNVEV (reference sequence). The trim removed 7 bases at V and 1 base at J, leaving 8 bases unmatched. This CDR3 comprises 17 residues. As DNA, the CDR3 is TGTGCCAGCAAGGAACAGGGGGCTGTGTCCTATAATTCACCCCTCCACTTT. Its translation is CASKEQGAVSYNSPLHF.

The chain carries TRBV10-2 and TRBJ2-7, with TRBD2 matching over 8 bases. Germline loops: CDR1 WSHSY, CDR2 SAAADI. The CDR3 is made up of 13 amino acids. V lost 9 bases and J lost 3; bases outside the gene matches: 7. The CDR3 sequence is CASSGGGLYEQYF. CDR3 DNA: TGCGCCAGTTCCGGGGGGGGGCTCTACGAGCAGTACTTC.

This chain uses TRBV6-5 with TRBJ2-3; weak D call: TRBD1 (5 bases). The V gene's germline CDR1 is MNHEY and CDR2 SVGAGI. This CDR3 is built from 11 residues. V dropped 5 bases and J dropped 5 bases, with 5 bases sitting between them. The DNA for the CDR3 is TGTGCCAGCAGTCAGGGAGATACGCAGTATTTT. Protein sequence: CASSQGDTQYF.

Here the CDR3 reads CASSPLAGQGTNTEAFF. For the CDR3, the DNA is TGTGCCAGCTCACCACTTGCGGGACAGGGGACGAACACTGAAGCTTTCTTT. V is TRBV18 and J is TRBJ1-1, with 10 bases matching TRBD1. The CDR3 length is 17 residues. The V segment lost 1 base and the J segment 1 base; nucleotides outside the gene matches: 6. From germline, CDR1 is KGHSH and CDR2 LQKENI. The full variable domain, in which reference TRBV18 and TRBJ1-1 provide the parts outside the CDR3, is NAGVMQNPRHLVRRRGQEARLRCSPMKGHSHVYWYRQLPEEGLKFMVYLQKENIIDESGMPKERFSAEFPKEGPSILRIQQVVRGDSAAYFCASSPLAGQGTNTEAFFGQGTRLTVV.

This clone has just one count. The chain combines TRBV10-3 with TRBJ1-1; 9 bases are shared with TRBD1. Germline lookup yields CDR1 ENHRY and CDR2 SYGVKD. With 2 bases clipped from V and 1 base from J, the junction kept 2 bases outside the gene matches. This CDR3 region has 15 residues. The CDR3: CAISERGQGNTEAFF. The CDR3 region has the DNA TGTGCCATCAGTGAGAGGGGACAGGGGAACACTGAAGCTTTCTTT.

This clone was observed a single time. The chain employs TRBV2 and TRBJ2-2, with 9 bases lining up with TRBD1. V trimming: 5 bases; J trimming: 0 bases; junction bases outside the gene matches: 1. The germline gives CDR1 SNHLY, CDR2 FYNNEI. This CDR3 spans 15 amino acids. This CDR3 is CASSRQGANTGELFF. DNA for the CDR3: TGTGCCAGCAGTCGACAGGGGGCGAACACCGGGGAGCTGTTTTTT. Supplemented by reference TRBV2 and TRBJ2-2, the full variable domain reads EPEVTQTPSHQVTQMGQEVILRCVPISNHLYFYWYRQILGQKVEFLVSFYNNEISEKSEIFDDQFSVERPDGSNFTLKIRSTKLEDSAMYFCASSRQGANTGELFFGEGSRLTVL.

The chain joins TRBV5-5 to TRBJ2-1; TRBD2 matches 7 bases. Germline CDR1 reads SGHKS; CDR2 reads YYEKEE (reference sequence). CDR3 length: 17 residues. The V and J ends lost 4 bases and 5 bases, in that order; junction bases with no gene match: 15. The CDR3 reads CASSRVSGDEMDNEQFF. The CDR3 DNA sequence: TGTGCCAGCAGCAGAGTCAGCGGGGATGAGATGGACAATGAGCAGTTCTTC.

V and J are TRBV29-1 and TRBJ2-2; D may be TRBD2 (5 bases). V lost 4 bases, J lost 4 bases, and 16 bases lay in between. CDR1 is SQVTM and CDR2 is ANQGSEA in the germline V gene. The CDR3 loop spans 15 amino acids. The CDR3 reads CSVGGLDGFTGELFF. The CDR3 DNA reads TGCAGCGTTGGCGGGTTGGACGGATTCACCGGGGAGCTGTTTTTT.

This clone was counted a single time. The rearrangement links TRBV12-3 or TRBV12-4 to TRBJ2-1; D unclear. The CDR3 covers 12 residues. V dropped 6 bases and J dropped 1 base, with 4 bases sitting between them. The CDR3 DNA sequence: TGTGCCAGCAGAGCGTCCTACAATGAGCAGTTCTTC. Translation: CASRASYNEQFF.